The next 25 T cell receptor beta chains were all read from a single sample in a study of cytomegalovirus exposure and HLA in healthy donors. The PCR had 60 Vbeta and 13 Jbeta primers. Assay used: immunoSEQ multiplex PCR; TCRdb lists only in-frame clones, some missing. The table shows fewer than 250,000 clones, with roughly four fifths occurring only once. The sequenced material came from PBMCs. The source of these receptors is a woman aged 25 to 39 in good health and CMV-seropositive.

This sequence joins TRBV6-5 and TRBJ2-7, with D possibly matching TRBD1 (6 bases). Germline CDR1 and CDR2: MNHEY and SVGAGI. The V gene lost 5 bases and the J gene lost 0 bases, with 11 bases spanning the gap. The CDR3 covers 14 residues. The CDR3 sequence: CASSNTGSSYEQYF. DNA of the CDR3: TGTGCCAGCAGTAATACAGGGAGCTCCTACGAGCAGTACTTC.

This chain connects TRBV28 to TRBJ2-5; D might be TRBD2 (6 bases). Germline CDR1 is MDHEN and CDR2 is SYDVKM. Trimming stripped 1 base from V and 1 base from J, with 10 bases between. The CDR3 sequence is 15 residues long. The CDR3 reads CASSLLSGGQETQYF. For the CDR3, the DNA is TGTGCCAGCAGTTTATTATCCGGGGGCCAAGAGACCCAGTACTTC.

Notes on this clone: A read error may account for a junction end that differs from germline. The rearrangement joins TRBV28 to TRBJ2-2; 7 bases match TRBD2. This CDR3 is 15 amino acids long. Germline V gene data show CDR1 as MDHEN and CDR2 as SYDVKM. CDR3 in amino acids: CASKVAGANTGGLFF. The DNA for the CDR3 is TGTGCCAGCAAAGTGGCGGGAGCGAACACCGGGGGGCTGTTTTTT. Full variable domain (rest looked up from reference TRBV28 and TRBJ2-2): DVKVTQSSRYLVKRTGEKVFLECVQDMDHENMFWYRQDPGLGLRLIYFSYDVKMKEKGDIPEGYSVSREKKERFSLILESASTNQTSMYLCASKVAGANTGGLFFGEGSRLTVL.

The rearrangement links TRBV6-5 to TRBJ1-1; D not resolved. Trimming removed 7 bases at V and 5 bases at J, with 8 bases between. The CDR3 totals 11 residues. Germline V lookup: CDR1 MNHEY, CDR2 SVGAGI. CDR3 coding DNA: TGTGCCAGCACCGACGGGACTGAAGCTTTCTTT. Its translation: CASTDGTEAFF.

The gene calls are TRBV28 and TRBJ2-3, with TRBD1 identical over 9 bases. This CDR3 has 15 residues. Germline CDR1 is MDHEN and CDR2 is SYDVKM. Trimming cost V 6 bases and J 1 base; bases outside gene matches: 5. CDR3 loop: CASSPQGAGTDTQYF. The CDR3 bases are TGTGCCAGCAGCCCACAGGGGGCTGGCACAGATACGCAGTATTTT.

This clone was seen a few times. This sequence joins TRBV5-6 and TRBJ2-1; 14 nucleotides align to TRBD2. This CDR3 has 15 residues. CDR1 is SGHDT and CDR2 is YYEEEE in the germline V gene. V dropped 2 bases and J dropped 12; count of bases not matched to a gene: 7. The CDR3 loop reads CASSFRGLAGGLQFF. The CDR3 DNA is TGTGCCAGCAGCTTTCGAGGACTAGCGGGAGGCTTGCAGTTCTTC.

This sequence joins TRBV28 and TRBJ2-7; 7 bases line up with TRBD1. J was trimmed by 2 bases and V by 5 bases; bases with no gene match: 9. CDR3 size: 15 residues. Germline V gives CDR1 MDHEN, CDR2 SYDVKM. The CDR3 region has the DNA TGTGCCAGCAGTACACCGGGACAGAGACCCTACGAGCAGTACTTC. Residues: CASSTPGQRPYEQYF.

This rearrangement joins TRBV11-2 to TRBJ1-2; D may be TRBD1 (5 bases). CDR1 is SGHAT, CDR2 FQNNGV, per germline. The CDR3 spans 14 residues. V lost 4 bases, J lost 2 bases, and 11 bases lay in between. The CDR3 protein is CASSSSGGNYGYTF. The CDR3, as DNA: TGTGCCAGCAGCTCCTCCGGGGGGAACTATGGCTACACCTTC.

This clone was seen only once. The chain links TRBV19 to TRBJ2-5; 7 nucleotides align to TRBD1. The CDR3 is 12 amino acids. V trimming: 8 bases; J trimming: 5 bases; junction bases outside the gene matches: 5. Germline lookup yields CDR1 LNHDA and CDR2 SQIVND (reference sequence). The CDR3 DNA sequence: TGTGCCAGTCAAGACAGGGAGGAGACCCAGTACTTC. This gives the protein CASQDREETQYF. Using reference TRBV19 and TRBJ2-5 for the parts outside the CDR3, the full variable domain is DGGITQSPKYLFRKEGQNVTLSCEQNLNHDAMYWYRQDPGQGLRLIYYSQIVNDFQKGDIAEGYSVSREKKESFPLTVTSAQKNPTAFYLCASQDREETQYFGPGTRLLVL.

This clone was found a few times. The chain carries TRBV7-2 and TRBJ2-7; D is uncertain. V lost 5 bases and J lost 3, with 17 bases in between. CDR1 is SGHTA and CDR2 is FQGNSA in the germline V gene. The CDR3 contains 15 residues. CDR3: CASSPHYSRHYEQYF. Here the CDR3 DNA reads TGTGCCAGCAGCCCACACTACTCGCGGCACTACGAGCAGTACTTC.

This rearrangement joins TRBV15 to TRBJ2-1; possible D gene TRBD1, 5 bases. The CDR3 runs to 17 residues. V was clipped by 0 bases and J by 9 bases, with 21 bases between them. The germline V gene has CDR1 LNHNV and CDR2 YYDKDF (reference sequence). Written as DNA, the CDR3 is TGTGCCACCAGCAGAGAGAGGTCAGCAGGGTTGATCCGTGAGCAGTTCTTC. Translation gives CATSRERSAGLIREQFF.

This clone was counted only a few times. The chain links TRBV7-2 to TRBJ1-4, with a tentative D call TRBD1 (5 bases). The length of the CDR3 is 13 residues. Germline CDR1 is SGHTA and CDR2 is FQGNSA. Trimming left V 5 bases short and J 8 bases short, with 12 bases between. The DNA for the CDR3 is TGTGCCAGCAGCCTCCAGGGTTTCGAAAAACTGTTTTTT. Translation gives CASSLQGFEKLFF.

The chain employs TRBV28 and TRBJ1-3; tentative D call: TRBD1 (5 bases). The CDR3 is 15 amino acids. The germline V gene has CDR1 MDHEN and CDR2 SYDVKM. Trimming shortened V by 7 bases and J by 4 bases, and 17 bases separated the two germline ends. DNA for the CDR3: TGTGCCAGCATGGAGGGCGGGGGTAGGGGAAACACCATATATTTT. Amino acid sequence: CASMEGGGRGNTIYF. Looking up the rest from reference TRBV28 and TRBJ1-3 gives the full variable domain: DVKVTQSSRYLVKRTGEKVFLECVQDMDHENMFWYRQDPGLGLRLIYFSYDVKMKEKGDIPEGYSVSREKKERFSLILESASTNQTSMYLCASMEGGGRGNTIYFGEGSWLTVV.

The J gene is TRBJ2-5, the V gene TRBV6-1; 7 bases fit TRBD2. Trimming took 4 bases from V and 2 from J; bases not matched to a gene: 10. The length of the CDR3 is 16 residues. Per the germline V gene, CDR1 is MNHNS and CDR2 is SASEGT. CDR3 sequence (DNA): TGTGCCAGCAGTGTGCGGCAGGGAGGGGTACAAGAGACCCAGTACTTC. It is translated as CASSVRQGGVQETQYF.

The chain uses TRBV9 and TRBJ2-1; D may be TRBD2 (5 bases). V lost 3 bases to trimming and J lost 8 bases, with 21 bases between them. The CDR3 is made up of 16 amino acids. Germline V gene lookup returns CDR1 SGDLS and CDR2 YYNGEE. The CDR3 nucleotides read TGTGCCAGCAGCGAATACTTAGGGAGCCCTTTAGATGAGCAGTTCTTC. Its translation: CASSEYLGSPLDEQFF.

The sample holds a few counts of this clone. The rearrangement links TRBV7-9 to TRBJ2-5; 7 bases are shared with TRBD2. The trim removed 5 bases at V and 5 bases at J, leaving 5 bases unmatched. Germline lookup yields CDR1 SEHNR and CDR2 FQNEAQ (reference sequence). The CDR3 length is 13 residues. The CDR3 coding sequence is TGTGCCAGCAGCCCCCGGGGGGAGGAGACCCAGTACTTC. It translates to CASSPRGEETQYF.

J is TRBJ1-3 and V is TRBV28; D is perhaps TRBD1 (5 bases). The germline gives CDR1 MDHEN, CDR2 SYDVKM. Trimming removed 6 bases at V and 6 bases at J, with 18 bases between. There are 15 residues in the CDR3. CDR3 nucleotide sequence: TGTGCCAGCAGCCCAGGGTATGATTGGGAAAACACCATATATTTT. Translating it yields CASSPGYDWENTIYF.

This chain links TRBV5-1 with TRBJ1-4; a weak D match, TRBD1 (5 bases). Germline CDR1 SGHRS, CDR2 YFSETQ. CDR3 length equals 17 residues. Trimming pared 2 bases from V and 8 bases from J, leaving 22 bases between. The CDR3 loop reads CASSLSVRGGMEEKLFF. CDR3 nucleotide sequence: TGCGCCAGCAGCTTATCCGTACGGGGGGGGATGGAAGAAAAACTGTTTTTT. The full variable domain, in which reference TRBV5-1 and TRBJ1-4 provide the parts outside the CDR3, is KAGVTQTPRYLIKTRGQQVTLSCSPISGHRSVSWYQQTPGQGLQFLFEYFSETQRNKGNFPGRFSGRQFSNSRSEMNVSTLELGDSALYLCASSLSVRGGMEEKLFFGSGTQLSVL.

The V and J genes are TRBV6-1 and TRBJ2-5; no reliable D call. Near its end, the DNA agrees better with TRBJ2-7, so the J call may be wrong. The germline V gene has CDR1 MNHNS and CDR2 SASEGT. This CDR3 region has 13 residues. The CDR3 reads CASSETSTYEQYF. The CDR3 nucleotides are TGTGCCAGCAGCGAAACTTCCACCTACGAGCAGTACTTC.

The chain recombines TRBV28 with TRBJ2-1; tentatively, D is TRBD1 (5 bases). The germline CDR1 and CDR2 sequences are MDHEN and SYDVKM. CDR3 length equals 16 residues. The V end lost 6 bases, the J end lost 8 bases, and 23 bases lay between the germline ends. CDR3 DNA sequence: TGTGCCAGCAGCCGCGGACAAGGCGTTGGGGTTGATGAGCAGTTCTTC. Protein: CASSRGQGVGVDEQFF.

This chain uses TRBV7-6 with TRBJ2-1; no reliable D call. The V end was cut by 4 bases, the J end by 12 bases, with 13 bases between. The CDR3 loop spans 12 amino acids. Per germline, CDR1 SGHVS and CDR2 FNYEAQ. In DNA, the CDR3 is TGTGCCAGCAGCTCAGTACTACCCGGGCAGTTCTTC. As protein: CASSSVLPGQFF. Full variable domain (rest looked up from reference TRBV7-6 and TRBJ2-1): GAGVSQSPRYKVTKRGQDVALRCDPISGHVSLYWYRQALGQGPEFLTYFNYEAQQDKSGLPNDRFSAERPEGSISTLTIQRTEQRDSAMYRCASSSVLPGQFFGPGTRLTVL.

The CDR3 loop reads CASSSSGTGGTEAFF. CDR3 coding DNA: TGTGCCAGCAGTTCCTCCGGGACAGGGGGCACTGAAGCTTTCTTT. V and J are TRBV6-5 and TRBJ1-1, with 11 bases that match TRBD1. The CDR3 has 15 amino acids. V shed 4 bases, J shed 4 bases, and the junction held 5 bases outside the gene matches. The germline V gene has CDR1 MNHEY and CDR2 SVGAGI.

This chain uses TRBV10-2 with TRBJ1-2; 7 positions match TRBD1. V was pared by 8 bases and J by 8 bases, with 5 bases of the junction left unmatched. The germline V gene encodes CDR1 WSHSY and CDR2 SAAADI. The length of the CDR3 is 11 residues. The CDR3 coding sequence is TGCGCCAGCGCCAAGGACAGGGGCTACACCTTC. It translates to CASAKDRGYTF.

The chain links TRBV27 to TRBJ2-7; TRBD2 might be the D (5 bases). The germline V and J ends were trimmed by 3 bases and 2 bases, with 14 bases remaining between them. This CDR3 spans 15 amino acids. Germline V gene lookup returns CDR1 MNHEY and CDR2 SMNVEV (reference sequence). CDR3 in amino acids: CASSLRAGGAYEQYF. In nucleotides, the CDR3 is TGTGCCAGCAGTTTGAGGGCAGGAGGAGCCTACGAGCAGTACTTC.

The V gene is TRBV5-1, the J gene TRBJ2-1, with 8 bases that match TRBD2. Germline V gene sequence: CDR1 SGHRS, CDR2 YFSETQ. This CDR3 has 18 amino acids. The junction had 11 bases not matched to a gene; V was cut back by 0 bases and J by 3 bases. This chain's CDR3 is CASSLGNQREWGYNEQFF. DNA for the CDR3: TGCGCCAGCAGCTTGGGTAACCAGCGGGAGTGGGGCTACAATGAGCAGTTCTTC.